The 14 T cell receptor beta chains given below trace back to one sample, sequenced in a study of T-cell reconstitution after alpha-beta-depleted transplantation in children (dated by TCRdb to the mid-2010s). The library was made by PCR. Sequencing relied on an Illumina HiSeq 2500. To normalize quantification of the TCRbeta repertoire, the TCR libraries were built with molecular barcoding that relied on unique molecular identifiers. TCRdb passed the public sequencing reads through fastp at Q25 and MiXCR, retaining productive beta sequences. Rows matching on CDR3 protein sequence are summarized as one entry with the most common DNA and genes. Recorded for this sample are 90,000 to 100,000 distinct CDR3 sequences; roughly a quarter of them occurred a single time. About a fifth of the sample comes from the top ten. The treatment or condition label, as the study defines it: allogeneic hematopoietic cell transplantation with graft depleted of TCRalphabeta T cells and CD19 B cells.

This sample comprised PBMCs, obtained before TCRalphabeta/CD19-depleted stem cell transplant. The receptors originated from a boy aged 2 to 9 with acute lymphoblastic leukemia, due to receive a stem cell transplant.

The table lists this clonotype with a few counts. The V call is TRBV7-6, the J call TRBJ2-3; 9 bases align to TRBD2. This CDR3 is 16 amino acids long. Germline CDR1 is SGHVS and CDR2 is FNYEAQ. V lost 1 base, J lost 2 bases, and 4 bases stayed unmatched. The CDR3, as DNA: TGTGCCAGCAGCTTAGAGGCTAGCGGGAACACAGATACGCAGTATTTT. Encoded protein: CASSLEASGNTDTQYF.

This chain joins TRBV28 and TRBJ2-7; possible D gene TRBD1, 7 bases. In germline, CDR1 is MDHEN, CDR2 SYDVKM. Trimming took off 8 bases at V and 2 bases at J, with 16 bases between the two ends. CDR3 size: 14 residues. CDR3 sequence reads: CASFDAGTAYEQYF. The DNA for the CDR3 is TGTGCCAGCTTTGACGCGGGGACAGCCTACGAGCAGTACTTC.

This clonotype was recorded a few times. This chain links TRBV4-1 with TRBJ2-3; D is undetermined. V lost 1 base to trimming and J lost 4 bases, with 6 bases between them. The CDR3 covers 13 residues. In germline, CDR1 is MGHRA, CDR2 YSYEKL. CDR3 protein: CASSQVGADTQYF. The DNA of the CDR3 is TGCGCCAGCAGCCAAGTTGGCGCAGATACGCAGTATTTT.

This clonotype was seen more than once but under ten times. This chain uses TRBV4-1 with TRBJ2-1; weak D call: TRBD2 (6 bases). CDR1 is MGHRA, CDR2 YSYEKL, per germline. This CDR3 is 15 amino acids long. Trimming stripped 1 base from V and 7 bases from J, with 14 bases between. In DNA, the CDR3 is TGCGCCAGCAGCCAAGGGGACGGAGGGGTGAATGAGCAGTTCTTC. It is translated as CASSQGDGGVNEQFF.

This chain connects TRBV20-1 to TRBJ2-5; the D gene is possibly TRBD2 (5 bases). CDR1 and CDR2 (germline): DFQATT, SNEGSKA (reference sequence). The CDR3 is 14 residues long. The V end lost 0 bases, the J end lost 5 bases, and 13 bases lay between the germline ends. Here the CDR3 DNA reads TGCAGTGCTAGAGACGAATGGTGGGAGGAGACCCAGTACTTC. Amino acid sequence: CSARDEWWEETQYF.

The rearrangement uses TRBV30 and TRBJ2-3; unclear D gene. Germline V lookup: CDR1 GTSNPN, CDR2 SVGIG (reference sequence). V was cut by 6 bases and J by 8 bases, with 12 bases left in between. The CDR3 covers 11 residues. CDR3: CACIAGSTQYF. CDR3 in DNA: TGTGCCTGTATTGCAGGTTCTACGCAGTATTTT.

As regards this clonotype: Since a much larger clone is just one base distant, this may be a read error. The genes are TRBV7-2 and TRBJ2-7; tentative D call: TRBD1 (6 bases). CDR1 is SGHTA and CDR2 is FQGNSA in the germline V gene. There are 13 residues in the CDR3. The CDR3: CASSSKRTDEQSF. DNA of the CDR3: TGTGCCAGCAGCTCGAAAAGGACAGACGAGCAGTCCTTC.

The genes are TRBV6-1 and TRBJ2-1; D may match TRBD1 or TRBD2 (5 bases each). The CDR3 consists of 14 residues. Germline lookup yields CDR1 MNHNS and CDR2 SASEGT. Trimming removed 6 bases from V and 6 bases from J, with 15 bases in between. CDR3 amino acids: CASRLPGTINEQFF. The CDR3 DNA reads as TGTGCCAGCAGGCTACCCGGGACCATCAATGAGCAGTTCTTC.

A single count supports this clonotype. The genes are TRBV5-1 and TRBJ1-1; D remains unclear. Per the germline V gene, CDR1 is SGHRS and CDR2 is YFSETQ. The CDR3 has 15 residues. Trimming removed 4 bases from V and 0 bases from J, with 13 bases in between. CDR3 coding DNA: TGCGCCAGCAGCGCGGGAGGTCCCTTGAACACTGAAGCTTTCTTT. This sequence encodes CASSAGGPLNTEAFF. Full variable domain (outside the CDR3, taken from reference TRBV5-1 and TRBJ1-1): KAGVTQTPRYLIKTRGQQVTLSCSPISGHRSVSWYQQTPGQGLQFLFEYFSETQRNKGNFPGRFSGRQFSNSRSEMNVSTLELGDSALYLCASSAGGPLNTEAFFGQGTRLTVV.

In its sample, this clonotype was seen many times. The chain combines TRBV7-7 with TRBJ2-3; possibly TRBD1 for D (6 bases). The length of the CDR3 is 14 residues. Trimming shortened V by 5 bases and J by 1 base, and 10 bases separated the two germline ends. Germline CDR1 and CDR2: SSHAT and FNYEAQ (reference sequence). The CDR3 nucleotides read TGTGCCAGCAGCCTAAACAGGGGCACAGATACGCAGTATTTT. Its translation is CASSLNRGTDTQYF. Based on the CDR3 plus reference TRBV7-7 and TRBJ2-3, the full variable domain is GAGVSQSPRYKVTKRGQDVTLRCDPISSHATLYWYQQALGQGPEFLTYFNYEAQPDKSGLPSDRFSAERPEGSISTLTIQRTEQRDSAMYRCASSLNRGTDTQYFGPGTRLTVL.

This clonotype appeared a few times. The gene calls are TRBV28 and TRBJ2-7; weak D call: TRBD1 (5 bases). CDR1 is MDHEN and CDR2 is SYDVKM in the germline V gene. Trimming took off 8 bases at V and 2 bases at J, with 13 bases between the two ends. The CDR3 contains 13 residues. CDR3 in DNA: TGTGCCAGCCAAGACAGCTTAGCCTACGAGCAGTACTTC. It yields the protein CASQDSLAYEQYF.

J is TRBJ2-4 and V is TRBV12-3 or TRBV12-4; D is perhaps TRBD1 (5 bases). This CDR3 spans 14 amino acids. V gave up 2 bases and J gave up 3 bases, with 8 bases separating them. The DNA for the CDR3 is TGTGCCAGCAGTTTAAGGCAGGGCAAAAACATTCAGTACTTC. This translates into CASSLRQGKNIQYF.

Only a few counts were recorded for this clonotype. The V and J genes are TRBV29-1 and TRBJ2-1; 7 bases are a match to TRBD1. The CDR3 sequence is 11 residues long. Per the germline V gene, CDR1 is SQVTM and CDR2 is ANQGSEA. V trimming: 7 bases; J trimming: 10 bases; junction bases outside the gene matches: 7. The CDR3 here is CSAGQVQEQFF. The CDR3 DNA follows: TGCAGCGCAGGACAGGTACAGGAGCAGTTCTTC.

This clonotype was counted a few times. The V gene is TRBV29-1, the J gene TRBJ2-5; 8 positions agree with TRBD2. In germline, CDR1 is SQVTM, CDR2 ANQGSEA. The CDR3 is 16 residues long. V lost 3 bases to trimming and J lost 5 bases; unmatched junction nucleotides: 14. CDR3 in DNA: TGCAGCGTTGAGAGGAGTAGGGGACTAGTTAAGGAGACCCAGTACTTC. This encodes CSVERSRGLVKETQYF.